The present entry profiles one T cell receptor (beta chain) with its context. Its specificity is not known. This record comes from a study of shared clonotypes between healthy human individuals. Across the study: A couple of women and a few men aged 18 to 49 served as donors. Per donor, three plates held CD4 naive cells, three held CD4 memory, two held CD8 naive and one held CD8 memory.

Whole-study findings and limits: Between a handful of donors, naive CD4 clonotypes were shared at a level of approximately 5%. Naive subsets usually exceeded memory subsets in estimated richness.

The table came from immunoSEQ multiplex PCR; TCRdb's copy has only in-frame clones and leaves some out. The sample includes under 150,000 clones, about 67% of them seen just once. The sequencing input was memory CD8+ T cells sorted from blood. The subset denotes: CD45RO+ cells pooled with CCR7-negative TemRA cells. This receptor was identified in a woman in her twenties or thirties in good health.

CDR3 coding DNA: TGTGCCAGCAGCTTAAGGAAACGGGTGGTCCCCAATGAGCAGTTCTTC. This encodes CASSLRKRVVPNEQFF. V is TRBV9 and J is TRBJ2-1, with no clear D. This CDR3 region has 16 residues. Germline CDR1 SGDLS, CDR2 YYNGEE. The V gene lost 4 bases and the J gene lost 6 bases, with 20 bases spanning the gap.